This T cell receptor beta chain was profiled in a study of blood T cell repertoires in COVID-19. About the study: The samples span acute and convalescent COVID-19 from the United States, Italy and Spain. The analysed material was cDNA or gDNA that came from T cells, B-cell-depleted T cells, or PBMCs.

Enrollees, about 18 to 90 years old, lived in around 23 US areas. In germline, CDR1 is SGHNT, CDR2 YYREEE (reference sequence). This CDR3 is built from 16 residues. Trimming at V came to 2 bases and at J to 0 bases, leaving 5 bases not matched to a gene. Sequenced by immunoSEQ multiplex PCR; TCRdb stores in-frame clones only, minus some. The table includes around 400,000 clones, about 88% detected once. The sequenced sample consisted of PBMCs or T cells enriched from blood (not recorded which). The chain employs TRBV5-4 and TRBJ2-7; TRBD2 matches 10 bases. The sequence was collected from a young woman who had been exposed to COVID-19. CDR3 nucleotide sequence: TGTGCCAGCAGCTTTCAGCGGGGGGGCTCCTCCTACGAGCAGTACTTC. It is translated as CASSFQRGGSSYEQYF. Variable domain in full (rest from reference TRBV5-4 and TRBJ2-7): ETGVTQSPTHLIKTRGQQVTLRCSSQSGHNTVSWYQQALGQGPQFIFQYYREEENGRGNFPPRFSGLQFPNYSSELNVNALELDDSALYLCASSFQRGGSSYEQYFGPGTRLTVT.